A selection of T cell receptor beta chains follows, all from one sample in a study of PD-1 blockade in classical Hodgkin lymphoma. Here immunoSEQ multiplex PCR was the method, and the copy in TCRdb shows in-frame clones only, minus some. The sample yields around 35,000 clones, around 88% seen once. Here the sequenced sample was peripheral blood mononuclear cells (PBMCs), taken before the second cycle of nivolumab. The origin of the receptors is a human donor with classical Hodgkin lymphoma. Each CDR3 is given with its conserved first and last residue. Fields, in order: J gene, V gene, D gene, clone size, CDR3 DNA, CDR3 protein. A D gene is named only where the DNA matches it firmly. Some rows mark clone size as missing; the rest say once, few, many or name a class of expanded clone.

TRBJ2-1 | TRBV11-2 | TRBD2 | . | TGTGCCAGCAGCGCGGCCGGGACTAGTTATCTCAATGAGCAGTTCTTC | CASSAAGTSYLNEQFF
TRBJ2-7 | TRBV6-5 | TRBD2 | . | TGTGCCAGCAGTTACTTTGCGGGAGACTCCTACGAGCAGTACTTC | CASSYFAGDSYEQYF
TRBJ2-1 | TRBV19 | TRBD2 | . | TGTGCCAGTAGTATAGATCTCGGAGCGGGAGCCTACAATGAGCAGTTCTTC | CASSIDLGAGAYNEQFF
TRBJ2-7 | TRBV28 | . | . | TGTGCCAGCAGCCGTACTGGGACCCATGTGGACGAGCAGTACTTC | CASSRTGTHVDEQYF
TRBJ2-7 | TRBV11-1 | . | . | TGTGCCAGCAGCTACCGGGGTTACGAGCAGTACTTC | CASSYRGYEQYF
TRBJ2-7 | TRBV6-5 | . | . | TGTGCCAGCAGTTACTCGACGGGGGGCCGAACCTACGAGCAGTACTTC | CASSYSTGGRTYEQYF
TRBJ1-1 | TRBV4-1 | . | few | TGCGCCAGCAGCCAAGGGCTCAGAGTTTCGAACAAAAACACTGAAGCTTTCTTT | CASSQGLRVSNKNTEAFF
TRBJ1-1 | TRBV4-2 | . | once | TGTGCCAGCAGCCAAGACGGGTGGGAAGGGGAAGCTTTCTTT | CASSQDGWEGEAFF
TRBJ1-2 | TRBV19 | TRBD1 | . | TGTGCCAGTAGTATGTTGGACAGGGTTTTGGGTGGCTACACCTTC | CASSMLDRVLGGYTF
TRBJ2-1 | TRBV14 | . | . | TGTGCCAGCAGCCGCAGGAGGCGGGAGCAGTTCTTC | CASSRRRREQFF
TRBJ2-7 | TRBV7-2 | . | . | TGTGCCAGCAGCAGGTACACCTACGAGCAGTACTTC | CASSRYTYEQYF
TRBJ1-1 | TRBV29-1 | . | . | TGCAGCGTTGAAGGTCGGATCGCGAACACTGAAGCTTTCTTT | CSVEGRIANTEAFF
TRBJ2-7 | TRBV29-1 | TRBD2 | . | TGCAGCGGAGTTGCGTACTCTAGCGGGAGTCGAGGCGAGCAGTACTTC | CSGVAYSSGSRGEQYF
TRBJ2-7 | TRBV27 | . | few | TGTGCCAGCAGTCCACGACTACCACCCTCCTACGAGCAGTACTTC | CASSPRLPPSYEQYF
TRBJ2-7 | TRBV5-4 | . | . | TGTGCCAGCAGCCCTCGGAGGGACAGAAAACCCCCCGAGCAGTACTTC | CASSPRRDRKPPEQYF
TRBJ1-1 | TRBV12-5 | TRBD1 | . | TGTGCTAGTGGTTCGATAGGACAGGGGAACACTGAAGCTTTCTTT | CASGSIGQGNTEAFF
TRBJ2-6 | TRBV11-2 | . | . | TGTGCCAGCAGCATCGACAGAGCTGGGGCCAACGTCCTGACTTTC | CASSIDRAGANVLTF
TRBJ2-7 | TRBV11-2 | TRBD1 | . | TGTGCCAGCAGCTTTGGGACAGGGACTCTTTACGAGCAGTACTTC | CASSFGTGTLYEQYF
TRBJ1-1 | TRBV18 | . | . | TGTGCCAGCTCACCACCGAGAACTGAAGCTTTCTTT | CASSPPRTEAFF
TRBJ1-6 | TRBV5-1 | TRBD1 | . | TGCGCCAGCAGCGCGGTCCTTACAGGGGGCGGAAGGTCACCCCTCCACTTT | CASSAVLTGGGRSPLHF
TRBJ2-7 | TRBV5-1 | TRBD1 | . | TGCGCCAGCAGCACGCAGGGACAGGGCTACGAGCAGTACTTC | CASSTQGQGYEQYF
TRBJ1-2 | TRBV30 | . | . | TGTGCCTGGAGTGTACCAAGGGGCTACACCTTC | CAWSVPRGYTF
TRBJ2-1 | TRBV5-8 | . | . | TGTGCCAGCAGCTCCGGGAGAGGACCTTCCTACAATGAGCAGTTCTTC | CASSSGRGPSYNEQFF
TRBJ2-1 | TRBV7-9 | TRBD2 | few | TGTGCCAGCAACTTCCCGCGGGGGGGGAACATCTACAATGAGCAGTTCTTC | CASNFPRGGNIYNEQFF
TRBJ2-7 | TRBV15 | . | . | TGTGCCACCAGCAGAGATCGGAGCGTTAGCTCCTACGAGCAGTACTTC | CATSRDRSVSSYEQYF
TRBJ2-2 | TRBV5-5 | TRBD2 | . | TGTGCCAGCAGCTGGGACTTAGCGGGAGGAATCGGGGAGCTGTTTTTT | CASSWDLAGGIGELFF
TRBJ2-2 | TRBV7-3 | TRBD2 | . | TGTGCCAGCAGCTTATATGGGCTCTTAAGCGGGAGGAACACCGGGGAGCTGTTTTTT | CASSLYGLLSGRNTGELFF